This T cell receptor beta chain was recorded in a study of T cell responses to AZD1222 COVID-19 vaccine. Here immunoSEQ multiplex PCR was the method, and the copy in TCRdb shows in-frame clones only, minus some. The data show some 150,000 clones, over 75% seen once. The material sequenced was peripheral blood, taken 28 days after the second AZD1222 dose. This TCR was sampled from an adult who received the AZD1222 COVID-19 vaccine.

As DNA, the CDR3 is TGCAGCGTTGTTTGGTCAGATACCTACGAGCAGTACTTC. Its protein is CSVVWSDTYEQYF. The chain carries TRBV29-1 and TRBJ2-7; D call uncertain. V dropped 4 bases and J dropped 2 bases, with 12 bases sitting between them. CDR3 size: 13 residues. CDR1 is SQVTM and CDR2 is ANQGSEA in the germline V gene.